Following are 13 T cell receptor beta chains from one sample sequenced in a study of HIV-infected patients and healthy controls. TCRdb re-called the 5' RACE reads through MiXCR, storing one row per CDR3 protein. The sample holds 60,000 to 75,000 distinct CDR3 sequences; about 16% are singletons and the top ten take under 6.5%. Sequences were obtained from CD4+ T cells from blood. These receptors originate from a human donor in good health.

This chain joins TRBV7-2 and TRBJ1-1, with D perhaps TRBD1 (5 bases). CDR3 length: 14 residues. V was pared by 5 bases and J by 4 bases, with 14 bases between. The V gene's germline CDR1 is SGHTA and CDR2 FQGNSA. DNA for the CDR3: TGTGCCAGCAGCCTCCTGAGACAGAGCACTGAAGCTTTCTTT. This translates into CASSLLRQSTEAFF.

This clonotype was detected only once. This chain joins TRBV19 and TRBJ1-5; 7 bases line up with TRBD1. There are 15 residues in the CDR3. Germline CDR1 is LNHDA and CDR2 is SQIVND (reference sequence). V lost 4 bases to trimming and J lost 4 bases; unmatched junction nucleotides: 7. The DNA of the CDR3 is TGTGCCAGTAGTAGGAGTGGACAGGAGAATCAGCCCCAGCATTTT. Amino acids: CASSRSGQENQPQHF.

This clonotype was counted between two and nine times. CDR3 in amino acids: CASSQLGRGNRNNNEQFF. The CDR3 region has the DNA TGTGCCAGCAGCCAACTGGGTAGGGGGAACAGGAATAACAATGAGCAGTTCTTC. V is TRBV14 and J is TRBJ2-1, with D possibly TRBD1 on 6 matching bases. The CDR3 spans 18 residues. Looked up from germline, CDR1 is SGHDN and CDR2 is FVKESK. Trimming pared 2 bases from V and 5 bases from J, leaving 22 bases between.

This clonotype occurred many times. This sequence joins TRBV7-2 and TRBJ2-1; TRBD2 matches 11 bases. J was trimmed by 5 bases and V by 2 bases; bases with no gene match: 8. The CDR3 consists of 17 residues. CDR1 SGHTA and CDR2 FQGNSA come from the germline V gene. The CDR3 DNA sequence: TGTGCCAGCAGCTTACGTGGTAGCGGGGGGGGGCACAATGAGCAGTTCTTC. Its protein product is CASSLRGSGGGHNEQFF.

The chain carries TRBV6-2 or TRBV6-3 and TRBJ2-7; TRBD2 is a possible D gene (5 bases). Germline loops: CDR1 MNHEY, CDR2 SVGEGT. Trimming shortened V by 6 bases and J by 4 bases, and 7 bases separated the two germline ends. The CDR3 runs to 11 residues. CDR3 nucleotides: TGTGCCAGCAGCACGGGGTACGAGCAGTACTTC. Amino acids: CASSTGYEQYF.

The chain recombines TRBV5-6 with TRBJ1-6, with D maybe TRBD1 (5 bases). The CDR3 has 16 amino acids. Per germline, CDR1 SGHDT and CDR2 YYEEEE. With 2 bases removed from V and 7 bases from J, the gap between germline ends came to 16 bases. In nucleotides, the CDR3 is TGTGCCAGCAGCTTAGTGTCCGGGACCTTCAATTCACCCCTCCACTTT. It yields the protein CASSLVSGTFNSPLHF.

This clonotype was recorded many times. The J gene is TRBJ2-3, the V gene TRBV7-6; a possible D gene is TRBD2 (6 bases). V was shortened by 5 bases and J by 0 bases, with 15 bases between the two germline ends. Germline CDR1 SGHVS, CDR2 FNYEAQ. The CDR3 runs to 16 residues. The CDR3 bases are TGTGCCAGCAGCGTTAGCGGCGTCCATAGCACAGATACGCAGTATTTT. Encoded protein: CASSVSGVHSTDTQYF.

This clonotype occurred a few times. The CDR3 loop reads CASSLSGAGSYEQYF. The DNA for the CDR3 is TGTGCCAGCAGCCTCTCTGGAGCGGGGTCCTACGAGCAGTACTTC. The genes are TRBV6-2 or TRBV6-3 and TRBJ2-7, with 7 bases aligning to TRBD2. Per germline, CDR1 MNHEY and CDR2 SVGEGT. The CDR3 is made up of 15 amino acids. V shed 6 bases, J shed 1 base, and the junction held 9 bases outside the gene matches.

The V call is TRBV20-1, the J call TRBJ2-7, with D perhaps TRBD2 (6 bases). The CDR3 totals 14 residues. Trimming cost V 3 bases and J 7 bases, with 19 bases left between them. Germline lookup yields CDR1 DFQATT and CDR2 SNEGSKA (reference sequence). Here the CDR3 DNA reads TGCAGTGCTAGCCGGGACTCCCAGTTTGGGGAGCAGTACTTC. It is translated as CSASRDSQFGEQYF.

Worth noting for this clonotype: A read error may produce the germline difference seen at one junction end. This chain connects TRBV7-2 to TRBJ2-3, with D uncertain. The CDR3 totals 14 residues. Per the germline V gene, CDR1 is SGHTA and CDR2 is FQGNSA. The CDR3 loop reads CASTLGGFDNTQYF. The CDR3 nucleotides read TGTGCCAGCACCTTAGGCGGATTCGATAATACGCAGTATTTT.

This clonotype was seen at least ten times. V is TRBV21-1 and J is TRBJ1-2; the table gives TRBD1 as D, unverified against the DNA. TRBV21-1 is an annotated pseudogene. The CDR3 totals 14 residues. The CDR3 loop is CASSKRTGAYGYTF. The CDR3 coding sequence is TGTGCCAGCAGCAAACGGACAGGGGCCTATGGCTACACCTTC.

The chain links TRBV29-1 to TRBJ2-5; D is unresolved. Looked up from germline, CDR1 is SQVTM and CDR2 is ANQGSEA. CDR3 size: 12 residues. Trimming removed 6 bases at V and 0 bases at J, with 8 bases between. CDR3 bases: TGCAGCGTCGCAGCCTACCAAGAGACCCAGTACTTC. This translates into CSVAAYQETQYF.

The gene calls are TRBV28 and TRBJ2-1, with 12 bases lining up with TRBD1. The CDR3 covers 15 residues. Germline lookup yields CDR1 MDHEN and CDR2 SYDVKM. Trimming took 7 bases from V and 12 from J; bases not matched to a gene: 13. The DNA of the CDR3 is TGTGCCAGCACCTCCGGGACAGGGGGCTTTCCCCGGCAGTTCTTC. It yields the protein CASTSGTGGFPRQFF.